This T cell receptor beta chain was found in a study of response to subunit inactivated influenza vaccine. Trimming stripped 0 bases from V and 2 bases from J, with 8 bases between. Germline V gene lookup returns CDR1 ENHRY and CDR2 SYGVKD. This CDR3 is built from 14 residues. TCRdb fed the RT-PCR reads into MiXCR, producing one record per CDR3 protein. The table shows about 580,000 distinct CDR3 sequences, with 14% occurring only once. General study results and limits: Few new T cells, the authors suggested, are recruited by each seasonal influenza vaccination.

This clonotype was recorded many times. Its target is unknown. This TCR was recovered from a man aged 45-60 years who received an inactivated influenza vaccine. The material sequenced was PBMCs from blood, taken 11 to 12 days after vaccination. The chain links TRBV10-3 to TRBJ2-7, with D perhaps TRBD2 (6 bases). Here the CDR3 reads CAISESSGPYEQYF. DNA of the CDR3: TGTGCCATCAGTGAGTCGAGCGGGCCCTACGAGCAGTACTTC.